The 14 T cell receptor beta chains below were found in one sample sequenced in a study of shared clonotypes between healthy human individuals. Method: immunoSEQ multiplex PCR; TCRdb's copy keeps in-frame clones and lacks some. The sample includes approximately 240,000 clones, just over 65% of them seen just once. The sequencing sample was made of memory CD4+ T cells sorted from blood. Specified subset: CD45RA-negative fraction. The receptors shown here come from a man aged 25-45 years in good health.

The chain combines TRBV6-5 with TRBJ2-7; possibly TRBD1 or TRBD2 for D (5 bases each). Germline CDR1 reads MNHEY; CDR2 reads SVGAGI. CDR3 length equals 13 residues. V shed 7 bases and J shed 6 bases, with 16 bases lying between them. CDR3 nucleotide sequence: TGTGCCAGCACCCAGGGAGCTAGAGGCGAGCAGTACTTC. Its protein product is CASTQGARGEQYF.

This clone was counted between two and nine times. J is TRBJ2-1 and V is TRBV2; 10 bases are a match to TRBD2. CDR1 and CDR2 from the germline V gene are SNHLY and FYNNEI. The CDR3 length is 14 residues. Trimming removed 7 bases from V and 9 bases from J; junction bases left unmatched: 9. The CDR3 protein is CASIGLAGAGEQFF. The CDR3 DNA reads as TGTGCCAGCATCGGTCTAGCGGGAGCGGGTGAGCAGTTCTTC.

The chain links TRBV4-1 to TRBJ2-1, with 12 nucleotides matching TRBD2. J gave up 9 bases and V 1 base, and 7 bases lay outside the gene matches. The CDR3 runs 16 residues. Per germline, CDR1 MGHRA and CDR2 YSYEKL. The CDR3: CASSQVPSGRGGEQFF. DNA for the CDR3: TGCGCCAGCAGCCAAGTGCCTAGCGGGAGGGGGGGTGAGCAGTTCTTC.

V gene TRBV9 combines with J gene TRBJ2-2; D gene unclear. CDR1 and CDR2 (germline): SGDLS, YYNGEE. Trimming left V 0 bases short and J 4 bases short, with 7 bases between. CDR3 length: 14 residues. The CDR3 nucleotides read TGTGCCAGCAGCGTAGGCGCTTCCACCGGGGAGCTGTTTTTT. This codes for CASSVGASTGELFF.

The chain has TRBV5-5 and TRBJ2-2; D remains ambiguous. Trimming pared 4 bases from V and 1 base from J, leaving 11 bases between. Germline V gene data show CDR1 as SGHKS and CDR2 as YYEKEE (reference sequence). The CDR3 extends over 15 amino acids. The CDR3 region is CASSGALLNTGELFF. The DNA of the CDR3 is TGTGCCAGCAGCGGAGCACTATTGAACACCGGGGAGCTGTTTTTT.

Comment on this clone: Distinct nucleotide sequences in the sample also encode this CDR3. This rearrangement joins TRBV28 to TRBJ1-1; tentatively, D is TRBD1 (5 bases). With 5 bases removed from V and 0 bases from J, the gap between germline ends came to 10 bases. The CDR3 length is 14 residues. CDR1 MDHEN and CDR2 SYDVKM come from the germline V gene. The CDR3 DNA sequence: TGTGCCAGCAGTCCCGGGGCTCTGAACACTGAAGCTTTCTTT. Protein sequence: CASSPGALNTEAFF.

CDR3 residues: CASSPRNEKLFF. CDR3 coding DNA: TGCGCCAGCAGCCCAAGGAATGAAAAACTGTTTTTT. V gene TRBV4-1 combines with J gene TRBJ1-4; D is unclear. Germline assignment: CDR1 MGHRA and CDR2 YSYEKL. V lost 4 bases to trimming and J lost 5 bases, with 5 bases between them. This CDR3 has 12 residues.

In its sample, this clone was seen a few times. The chain is built from TRBV5-1 and TRBJ2-3; 10 bases line up with TRBD1. With V trimmed by 4 bases and J by 3 bases, 14 bases remained unmatched. Germline V gene sequence: CDR1 SGHRS, CDR2 YFSETQ. CDR3 length: 18 amino acids. The DNA for the CDR3 is TGCGCCAGCAGCGATACCGGGACAGGGGTTAGCGGGACAGATACGCAGTATTTT. It is translated as CASSDTGTGVSGTDTQYF.

V is TRBV5-6 and J is TRBJ2-3; no definite D call. Germline V gene lookup returns CDR1 SGHDT and CDR2 YYEEEE. This CDR3 region has 16 residues. V shed 2 bases and J shed 0 bases, with 13 bases lying between them. The CDR3 DNA is TGTGCCAGCAGCTTTTATAGGAGTAGCAGCACAGATACGCAGTATTTT. This translates into CASSFYRSSSTDTQYF.

At least ten counts were recorded for this clone. The V call is TRBV11-1, the J call TRBJ2-7; D is unclear. From germline, CDR1 is SGHAT and CDR2 FQDESV (reference sequence). The CDR3 runs 13 residues. Trimming removed 1 base at V and 6 bases at J, with 10 bases between. The CDR3 protein is CASSLVGLSEQYF. DNA for the CDR3: TGTGCCAGCAGCTTAGTTGGATTAAGCGAGCAGTACTTC.

CDR3 sequence (DNA): TGTGCCAGCAGTGAAGCCCTCCCGGGACAGGGTGGGAAGGTGACCCAGTACTTC. As protein: CASSEALPGQGGKVTQYF. The gene calls are TRBV25-1 and TRBJ2-5; 9 positions match TRBD1. Germline-derived CDR1 and CDR2 are MGHDK and SYGVNS. V shed 2 bases and J 7 bases; nucleotides not matched to a gene: 17. This CDR3 comprises 18 residues.

The V gene is TRBV11-2, the J gene TRBJ1-1; D is unclear. Germline assignment: CDR1 SGHAT and CDR2 FQNNGV. Trimming took off 2 bases at V and 5 bases at J, with 9 bases between the two ends. There are 13 residues in the CDR3. CDR3 sequence: CASSLSDGTEAFF. The CDR3 DNA reads as TGTGCCAGCAGCTTATCGGACGGGACTGAAGCTTTCTTT.

The genes are TRBV6-5 and TRBJ1-3, with D unclear. The CDR3 covers 14 residues. The V gene's germline CDR1 is MNHEY and CDR2 SVGAGI. V lost 11 bases and J lost 0, with 14 bases in between. CDR3 loop: CAAGMSGSGNTIYF. For the CDR3, the DNA is TGTGCCGCCGGGATGTCCGGCTCTGGAAACACCATATATTTT.

The V and J genes are TRBV18 and TRBJ1-5, with 8 bases matching TRBD1. Trimming removed 4 bases from V and 6 bases from J; junction bases left unmatched: 8. CDR3 size: 15 residues. CDR1 KGHSH and CDR2 LQKENI come from the germline V gene. CDR3 region: CASSRIGQGGQPQHF. The DNA for the CDR3 is TGTGCCAGCTCACGGATTGGACAGGGAGGTCAGCCCCAGCATTTT.